Listed below are T cell receptor beta chains from one sample, sequenced in a study of blood T cell repertoires in COVID-19. This table comes from immunoSEQ multiplex PCR, and its TCRdb copy is limited to in-frame clones, with some not included. The sample lists about 130,000 clones, roughly 87% occurring once. Sequencing was carried out using peripheral blood. The source is a man at least 80 years old with active or convalescent COVID-19. Both conserved end residues are part of each CDR3. The order of the fields is CDR3 length, V gene, D gene, J gene, clone size, CDR3 DNA, CDR3 protein. D genes are given only for firm matches. Not every row has a clone size; where given, it reads once, few, many or a size class.

11	TRBV12-3/TRBV12-4	NA	TRBJ2-1	NA	TGTGCCAGCAGTTTAGTCGGTGAGCAGTTCTTC	CASSLVGEQFF
16	TRBV5-1	TRBD1	TRBJ1-2	NA	TGCGCCAGCAGCTTGGGACAGGGGGAGGGTAACTATGGCTACACCTTC	CASSLGQGEGNYGYTF
13	TRBV30	NA	TRBJ2-4	NA	TGTGCCTGGAGTGGGTCAGCGAGAGACATTCAGTACTTC	CAWSGSARDIQYF
17	TRBV9	TRBD2	TRBJ2-2	NA	TGTGCCAGCAGCCCTCGACGGGGGGGCCCGAACACCGGGGAGCTGTTTTTT	CASSPRRGGPNTGELFF
12	TRBV13	NA	TRBJ1-1	few	TGTGCCAGCAGCTCCCGGAACACTGAAGCTTTCTTT	CASSSRNTEAFF
13	TRBV7-2	NA	TRBJ2-1	NA	TGTGCCAGCGCTTCCGGGGGAAACCATGAGCAGTTCTTC	CASASGGNHEQFF
12	TRBV5-1	NA	TRBJ1-1	NA	TGCGCCAGCAGCTTGGAGGGGACTGAAGCTTTCTTT	CASSLEGTEAFF
13	TRBV9	TRBD1	TRBJ2-5	NA	TGTGCCAGCAGCCCGGGGACAGTGGGGACCCAGTACTTC	CASSPGTVGTQYF
14	TRBV5-6	TRBD1	TRBJ2-5	NA	TGTGCCAGCAGCGAAACAGGGGGCTCGGAGACCCAGTACTTC	CASSETGGSETQYF
14	TRBV5-1	TRBD2	TRBJ2-1	many	TGCGCCAGCAGCTACCCTAGCGGGAACAATGAGCAGTTCTTC	CASSYPSGNNEQFF
18	TRBV3-1/TRBV3-2	TRBD2	TRBJ2-7	NA	TGTGCCAGCAGCCAATTTTATCCCCCTAGCGGGAGCCCCTACGAGCAGTACTTC	CASSQFYPPSGSPYEQYF
15	TRBV4-1	NA	TRBJ1-3	NA	TGCGCCAGCAGCCAAGACAGGAACTCTGGAAACACCATATATTTT	CASSQDRNSGNTIYF
12	TRBV2	TRBD1	TRBJ2-7	once	TGTGCCAGCAGAGGGACAGTGTACGAGCAGTACTTC	CASRGTVYEQYF
15	TRBV28	TRBD1	TRBJ1-5	NA	TGTGCCAGCAGTCCGGACAGGGGGCTGAGGCAGCCCCAGCATTTT	CASSPDRGLRQPQHF
13	TRBV30	TRBD1	TRBJ1-1	NA	TGTGCCTGGGACGACAGGGAGAACACTGAAGCTTTCTTT	CAWDDRENTEAFF
10	TRBV18	NA	TRBJ2-7	few	TGTGCCAGCTCCCGAGTTGGGCAGTACTTC	CASSRVGQYF
13	TRBV12-3/TRBV12-4	NA	TRBJ2-7	many	TGTGCCAGCAGTTTACTTGATAGATACGAGCAGTACTTC	CASSLLDRYEQYF
13	TRBV4-1	NA	TRBJ2-5	NA	TGCGCCAGCAGCTTGCAGCTAGAAGAGACCCAGTACTTC	CASSLQLEETQYF
14	TRBV4-1	NA	TRBJ1-6	NA	TGCGCCAGCAACCGACCAGGGTCGAATTCACCCCTCCACTTT	CASNRPGSNSPLHF
14	TRBV7-2	NA	TRBJ1-6	NA	TGTGCCAGCAGCTTAGGGGGCGGGGTCTCACCCCTCCACTTT	CASSLGGGVSPLHF
15	TRBV28	TRBD1	TRBJ2-7	NA	TGTGCCAGCAGTTCCCCGGACAGGGGGACCTACGAGCAGTACTTC	CASSSPDRGTYEQYF
14	TRBV9	NA	TRBJ2-7	NA	TGTGCCAGCTCTTCTCAGGGGGGAGTCTACGAGCAGTACTTC	CASSSQGGVYEQYF
12	TRBV6-5	NA	TRBJ1-5	NA	TGTGCCAGCAGTACAGGGCCTCAGCCCCAGCATTTT	CASSTGPQPQHF
15	TRBV24-1	NA	TRBJ1-2	NA	TGTGCCACCAGTGATAGACGGGGGTCTAACTATGGCTACACCTTC	CATSDRRGSNYGYTF
15	TRBV18	TRBD1	TRBJ1-1	NA	TGTGCCAGCTCATACGGGACAGTCATGAACACTGAAGCTTTCTTT	CASSYGTVMNTEAFF
16	TRBV11-1	TRBD2	TRBJ2-1	NA	TGTGCCAGCAGCCCTAGCGGGGGCCGCTCCTACAATGAGCAGTTCTTC	CASSPSGGRSYNEQFF
16	TRBV28	NA	TRBJ1-2	NA	TGTGCCAGCAGAGGAGCCTACAGGCAAATCTTCTATGGCTACACCTTC	CASRGAYRQIFYGYTF
16	TRBV19	TRBD2	TRBJ2-1	NA	TGTGCCAGTAGTAGATATTCGGCGGGAGGGCCGGATGAGCAGTTCTTC	CASSRYSAGGPDEQFF
18	TRBV19	TRBD2	TRBJ2-1	NA	TGTGCCAGTAGTATAGGGTGGCGGGGGGCCAGCTCCTACAATGAGCAGTTCTTC	CASSIGWRGASSYNEQFF
16	TRBV10-2	NA	TRBJ1-3	NA	TGCGCCAGCAGTGATTACAGGACCTTCTCTGGAAACACCATATATTTT	CASSDYRTFSGNTIYF
15	TRBV4-1	NA	TRBJ2-5	NA	TGCGCCAGCAGCCAAGATTCGGAGGACCAAGAGACCCAGTACTTC	CASSQDSEDQETQYF
14	TRBV6-2/TRBV6-3	NA	TRBJ2-7	NA	TGTGCCAGCAGTTTCTTAGCGGATAGTGCCGAGCAGTACTTC	CASSFLADSAEQYF
12	TRBV6-5	NA	TRBJ2-1	NA	TGTGCCAGCAGTAGCCCGGGGAATGAGCAGTTCTTC	CASSSPGNEQFF
15	TRBV5-6	NA	TRBJ1-2	NA	TGTGCCAGCAGCTTGGGCCAGGGTAGATATAGGAGCTACACCTTC	CASSLGQGRYRSYTF
14	TRBV11-2	TRBD2	TRBJ2-4	NA	TGTGCCAGCAGCTTCGGGGGGTTGGAAAACATTCAGTACTTC	CASSFGGLENIQYF
14	TRBV7-9	TRBD1	TRBJ2-7	few	TGTGCCAGCAGCCACCGGGACAGGAGGGCGGAGCAGTACTTC	CASSHRDRRAEQYF
16	TRBV5-8	NA	TRBJ1-3	NA	TGTGCCAGCAGCCGGCAGATAGGGAGCTCTGGAAACACCATATATTTT	CASSRQIGSSGNTIYF
14	TRBV29-1	TRBD1	TRBJ2-7	NA	TGCAGGCCCCCACCCGGGACAGGGTATTACGAGCAGTACTTC	CRPPPGTGYYEQYF
13	TRBV11-3	NA	TRBJ2-7	few	TGTGCCAGCAGCTTGGGCTGGGGGGACGAGCAGTACTTC	CASSLGWGDEQYF
20	TRBV5-1	NA	TRBJ1-3	NA	TGCGCCAGCAGCTTGGTCCTAAGGTCCGGGACTGTATTCTCTGGAAACACCATATATTTT	CASSLVLRSGTVFSGNTIYF
16	TRBV5-6	NA	TRBJ1-5	few	TGTGCCAGCAGCTTGAGAGGAGGTGGAGGAAATCAGCCCCAGCATTTT	CASSLRGGGGNQPQHF
16	TRBV7-2	NA	TRBJ2-1	few	TGTGCCAGCAGCTTAGGGGGAGTTCAGCTCGGCAATGAGCAGTTCTTC	CASSLGGVQLGNEQFF